The next 16 T cell receptor beta chains were all read from a single sample in a study of blood T cell repertoires in COVID-19. Only in-frame clones appear in the TCRdb table, and some are missing; sequencing was by immunoSEQ multiplex PCR. The sample consists of about 47,000 clones, 88% of them appearing once. Source material: peripheral blood. Receptors originate from a man aged 45-65 years with active COVID-19.

This chain connects TRBV7-2 to TRBJ1-1, with D uncertain. The CDR3 runs 14 residues. Trimming pared 4 bases from V and 1 base from J, leaving 10 bases between. CDR1 is SGHTA and CDR2 is FQGNSA in the germline V gene. CDR3 bases: TGTGCCAGCAGCTCCTTCAGGAAGAACACTGAAGCTTTCTTT. Translating it yields CASSSFRKNTEAFF.

The chain uses TRBV3-1 (or the pseudogene TRBV3-2) and TRBJ2-7; 7 bases agree with TRBD1. CDR1 and CDR2 from the germline V gene are LGHDT and YNNKEL (reference sequence). V lost 4 bases, J lost 5 bases, and 8 bases stayed unmatched. This CDR3 comprises 14 residues. DNA of the CDR3: TGTGCCAGCAGCCTACAGGGGCTTCTGAACGAGCAGTACTTC. It specifies CASSLQGLLNEQYF.

This chain joins TRBV29-1 and TRBJ2-5, with D maybe TRBD2 (6 bases). This CDR3 contains 13 residues. Germline V gives CDR1 SQVTM, CDR2 ANQGSEA. V dropped 7 bases and J dropped 9 bases, with 21 bases sitting between them. CDR3 in amino acids: CSAGQGGKGAQYF. CDR3 nucleotide sequence: TGCAGCGCCGGCCAGGGAGGAAAAGGGGCCCAGTACTTC.

This chain connects TRBV18 to TRBJ1-1; weak D call: TRBD1 (6 bases). Trimming removed 4 bases from V and 0 bases from J, with 12 bases in between. This CDR3 has 15 amino acids. Germline CDR1 is KGHSH and CDR2 is LQKENI. The CDR3 sequence: CASSLGQNLNTEAFF. CDR3 bases: TGTGCCAGCTCACTAGGACAGAACCTGAACACTGAAGCTTTCTTT.

In this sample, this clone turned up a few times. CDR3 protein: CASSAGLAGIYEQYF. CDR3 DNA: TGCGCCAGCAGCGCCGGACTAGCGGGGATATACGAGCAGTACTTC. The chain employs TRBV5-1 and TRBJ2-7; the match to TRBD2 covers 12 bases. CDR3 size: 15 residues. Germline V gene data show CDR1 as SGHRS and CDR2 as YFSETQ. The ends lost 4 bases at V and 4 bases at J; junction bases unmatched: 6. Full variable domain (missing parts from reference TRBV5-1 and TRBJ2-7): KAGVTQTPRYLIKTRGQQVTLSCSPISGHRSVSWYQQTPGQGLQFLFEYFSETQRNKGNFPGRFSGRQFSNSRSEMNVSTLELGDSALYLCASSAGLAGIYEQYFGPGTRLTVT.

The chain carries TRBV2 and TRBJ1-4, with a tentative D call TRBD1 (6 bases). Germline CDR1 SNHLY, CDR2 FYNNEI. This CDR3 is 16 amino acids long. The V gene lost 8 bases and the J gene lost 4 bases, with 20 bases spanning the gap. The CDR3 loop is CASQFVQGINNEKLFF. CDR3 DNA sequence: TGTGCCAGCCAATTCGTCCAGGGGATAAATAATGAAAAACTGTTTTTT.

By frequency in the sample, this clone is medium-sized. This sequence joins TRBV4-1 and TRBJ1-2, with D perhaps TRBD1 (5 bases). The CDR3 loop spans 11 amino acids. With 5 bases removed from V and 8 bases from J, the gap between germline ends came to 9 bases. The germline V gene has CDR1 MGHRA and CDR2 YSYEKL. This chain's CDR3 is CASSRGAGYTF. The CDR3 DNA follows: TGCGCCAGCAGCAGGGGTGCGGGCTACACCTTC.

The chain joins TRBV12-5 to TRBJ2-3; D perhaps matches TRBD2 (5 bases). V was clipped by 2 bases and J by 4 bases, with 19 bases between them. Looked up from germline, CDR1 is LGHNT and CDR2 is FRNRAP. The CDR3 sequence is 17 residues long. CDR3 bases: TGTGCTAGTGGTTTGCTAATTAGGACGACTAACTCAGATACGCAGTATTTT. Its translation: CASGLLIRTTNSDTQYF.

The J gene is TRBJ1-3, the V gene TRBV20-1; no reliable D call. Germline V gene sequence: CDR1 DFQATT, CDR2 SNEGSKA (reference sequence). The CDR3 loop spans 14 amino acids. Trimming shortened V by 3 bases and J by 0 bases, and 9 bases separated the two germline ends. The CDR3 nucleotides read TGCAGTGCTAGTCTACAGAGCTCTGGAAACACCATATATTTT. Protein: CSASLQSSGNTIYF.

The chain combines TRBV6-4 with TRBJ2-7; perhaps TRBD2 as D (5 bases). V was trimmed by 2 bases and J by 0 bases, leaving 14 bases between them. The CDR3 contains 16 residues. Germline-derived CDR1 and CDR2 are MRHNA and SNTAGT. CDR3 nucleotides: TGTGCCAGCAGTGACGGCGGACTCTACTACTCCTACGAGCAGTACGTC. The encoded protein is CASSDGGLYYSYEQYV.

The chain couples TRBV18 to TRBJ1-2; tentative D call: TRBD1 (5 bases). Trimming left V 3 bases short and J 8 bases short, with 16 bases between. CDR1 and CDR2 from the germline V gene are KGHSH and LQKENI. This CDR3 has 14 residues. The CDR3 sequence is CASSPTDSVMGYTF. The CDR3 nucleotides read TGTGCCAGCTCACCTACCGACAGCGTTATGGGCTACACCTTC.

The V call is TRBV14, the J call TRBJ1-5; D remains unclear. Between the trimmed V and J ends, which lost 2 bases and 7 bases, there was a span of 9 bases. Germline V gene sequence: CDR1 SGHDN, CDR2 FVKESK. The CDR3 runs 13 residues. The CDR3 loop is CASSQSPLQPQHF. CDR3 nucleotide sequence: TGTGCCAGCAGCCAATCTCCCCTACAGCCCCAGCATTTT.

This chain connects TRBV5-4 to TRBJ2-5; weak D call: TRBD1 (5 bases). Germline lookup yields CDR1 SGHNT and CDR2 YYREEE (reference sequence). V was cut by 7 bases and J by 0 bases, with 19 bases left in between. The CDR3 is made up of 16 amino acids. CDR3 region: CASRERGDSYQETQYF. CDR3 DNA: TGTGCCAGCCGAGAGAGAGGAGACAGCTACCAAGAGACCCAGTACTTC.

This chain uses TRBV3-1 (or the pseudogene TRBV3-2) with TRBJ2-1; 7 nucleotides align to TRBD2. V shed 4 bases and J 9 bases; nucleotides not matched to a gene: 6. Germline V lookup: CDR1 LGHDT, CDR2 YNNKEL (reference sequence). CDR3 size: 13 residues. This CDR3 reads CASSPSLASEQFF. CDR3 in DNA: TGTGCCAGCAGCCCCTCACTAGCGAGTGAGCAGTTCTTC.

The chain has TRBV19 and TRBJ1-5, with a possible D match to TRBD1 (5 bases). The CDR3 spans 15 residues. CDR1 LNHDA and CDR2 SQIVND come from the germline V gene (reference sequence). The V gene lost 5 bases and the J gene lost 0 bases, with 11 bases spanning the gap. The CDR3 here is CASSVRQNSNQPQHF. The CDR3 region has the DNA TGTGCCAGTAGTGTCCGACAGAATAGCAATCAGCCCCAGCATTTT.

This clone was detected a few times. The V and J genes are TRBV19 and TRBJ1-2; maybe TRBD1 (5 bases). The CDR3 runs 13 residues. The V gene lost 3 bases and the J gene lost 4 bases, with 9 bases spanning the gap. In germline, CDR1 is LNHDA, CDR2 SQIVND (reference sequence). CDR3 residues: CASSINTGYGYTF. The CDR3 DNA reads TGTGCCAGTAGTATCAACACAGGCTATGGCTACACCTTC.